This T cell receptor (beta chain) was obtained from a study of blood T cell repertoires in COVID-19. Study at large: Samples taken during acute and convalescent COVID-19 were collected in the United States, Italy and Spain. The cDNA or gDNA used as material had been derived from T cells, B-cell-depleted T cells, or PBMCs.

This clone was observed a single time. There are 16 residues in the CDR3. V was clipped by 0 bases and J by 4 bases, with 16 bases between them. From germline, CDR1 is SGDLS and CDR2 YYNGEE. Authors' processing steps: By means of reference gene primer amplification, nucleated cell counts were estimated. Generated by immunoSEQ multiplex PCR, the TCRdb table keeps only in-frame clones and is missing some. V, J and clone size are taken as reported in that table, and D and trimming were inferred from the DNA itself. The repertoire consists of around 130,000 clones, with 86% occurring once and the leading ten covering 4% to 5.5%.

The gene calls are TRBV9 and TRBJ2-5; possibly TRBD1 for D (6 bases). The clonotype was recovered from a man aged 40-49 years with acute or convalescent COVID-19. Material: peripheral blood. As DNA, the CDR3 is TGTGCCAGCAGCGTAGGAGGCCTCAAAGGGGGAGAGACCCAGTACTTC. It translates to CASSVGGLKGGETQYF. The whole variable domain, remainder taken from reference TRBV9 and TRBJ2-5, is DSGVTQTPKHLITATGQRVTLRCSPRSGDLSVYWYQQSLDQGLQFLIQYYNGEERAKGNILERFSAQQFPDLHSELNLSSLELGDSALYFCASSVGGLKGGETQYFGPGTRLLVL.